Following are 18 T cell receptor beta chains from one sample sequenced in a study of blood T cells in healthy people across ages. The use of a sample-barcoded 5' primer and a J-beta primer mix characterized a second PCR of 7 to 11 cycles. Each CDR3 protein gets one entry after TCRdb re-called the 5' RACE reads with MiXCR. The sample shows nearly 1 million distinct CDR3 sequences, 45% to 60% of them seen only once. Source material: blood. Receptors were obtained from a woman aged 60 to 75 in good health.

V gene TRBV20-1 combines with J gene TRBJ1-2; D gene uncertain. V was cut by 6 bases and J by 8 bases, with 10 bases left in between. Germline CDR1 DFQATT, CDR2 SNEGSKA (reference sequence). CDR3 size: 10 residues. The CDR3: CSAPGGGYTF. CDR3 bases: TGCAGTGCACCCGGCGGGGGCTACACCTTC.

The chain combines TRBV10-3 with TRBJ1-5; D uncertain. CDR1 and CDR2 (germline): ENHRY, SYGVKD. V lost 0 bases, J lost 3 bases, and 9 bases lay in between. The CDR3 has 15 residues. DNA of the CDR3: TGTGCCATCAGTGAGTCGTTACAGCTCAATCAGCCCCAGCATTTT. The encoded protein is CAISESLQLNQPQHF.

This clonotype was observed a handful of times. The chain uses TRBV4-2 and TRBJ2-5, with 14 bases lining up with TRBD2. With V trimmed by 3 bases and J by 4 bases, 7 bases remained unmatched. This CDR3 contains 17 residues. Germline assignment: CDR1 LGHNA and CDR2 YNFKEQ. The DNA for the CDR3 is TGTGCCAGCAGCCAGCGGACTAGCGGGAGGAAGGGAGAGACCCAGTACTTC. Translation: CASSQRTSGRKGETQYF.

This clonotype was recorded a few times. Compared with germline, one end of the junction differs, possibly owing to a read error. The rearrangement joins TRBV5-1 to TRBJ2-3; TRBD1 is a possible D gene (6 bases). Germline loops: CDR1 SGHRS, CDR2 YFSETQ. This CDR3 comprises 14 residues. CDR3 in DNA: TGTGCCAGCAGCCGGACAGAGAGCACAGATACGCAGTATTTT. Residues: CASSRTESTDTQYF.

This clonotype turned up a few times. The chain has TRBV29-1 and TRBJ2-7, with D possibly being TRBD2 (5 bases). There are 13 residues in the CDR3. Germline V lookup: CDR1 SQVTM, CDR2 ANQGSEA. V lost 7 bases and J 3 bases, leaving 16 bases between the germline ends. The CDR3 here is CSATRGRDYEQYF. For the CDR3, the DNA is TGCAGCGCCACACGCGGTCGGGACTACGAGCAGTACTTC.

Note on this clonotype: A read error may be the cause here, since a much bigger clone is one base away. V is TRBV3-1 and J is TRBJ2-1, with TRBD2 matching over 7 bases. The CDR3 consists of 16 residues. The germline V gene encodes CDR1 LGHDT and CDR2 YNNKEL (reference sequence). CDR3 in amino acids: CASMLGTSDPYNERFF. CDR3 nucleotide sequence: TGTGCCAGTATGCTAGGAACTAGCGATCCCTACAATGAGCGGTTCTTC.

The chain employs TRBV27 and TRBJ2-1; a possible D gene is TRBD2 (5 bases). This CDR3 is 12 amino acids long. The V end lost 7 bases, the J end lost 12 bases, and 16 bases lay between the germline ends. Germline CDR1 is MNHEY and CDR2 is SMNVEV (reference sequence). CDR3 residues: CASNLGSGRQFF. The CDR3 nucleotides read TGTGCCAGCAATTTGGGGAGCGGAAGGCAGTTCTTC.

The rearrangement joins TRBV5-1 to TRBJ1-5; no definite D call. The germline V gene encodes CDR1 SGHRS and CDR2 YFSETQ. The CDR3 spans 14 residues. Trimming cost V 2 bases and J 7 bases, with 13 bases left between them. Here the CDR3 reads CASSFKAGGQPQHF. The CDR3 region has the DNA TGCGCCAGCAGCTTTAAGGCAGGCGGGCAGCCCCAGCATTTT.

The V gene is TRBV6-6, the J gene TRBJ1-2, with a tentative D call TRBD1 (5 bases). Trimming took off 7 bases at V and 8 bases at J, with 14 bases between the two ends. CDR1 and CDR2 (germline): MNHNY, SVGAGI (reference sequence). CDR3 size: 12 residues. The CDR3 coding sequence is TGTGCCAGCACTACCGGGAGGGGAGGCTACACCTTC. Translated: CASTTGRGGYTF.

The chain recombines TRBV27 with TRBJ2-4; D might be TRBD1 (6 bases). The tail of the sequence fits TRBJ2-5 better, so the J call may be wrong. The CDR3 is 14 amino acids. Germline V lookup: CDR1 MNHEY, CDR2 SMNVEV (reference sequence). The chain's CDR3 is CASSLFPRGETQYF. CDR3 nucleotide sequence: TGTGCCAGCAGTTTATTTCCCAGGGGCGAGACCCAGTACTTC.

This clonotype was seen a few times. V and J are TRBV4-2 and TRBJ1-5, with 8 bases identical to TRBD1. Germline V gene sequence: CDR1 LGHNA, CDR2 YNFKEQ. Trimming cost V 0 bases and J 5 bases; bases outside gene matches: 9. This CDR3 has 17 residues. The CDR3 spells CASSQEGSRGRDQPQHF. The CDR3 bases are TGTGCCAGCAGCCAAGAAGGCTCCAGGGGGCGGGATCAGCCCCAGCATTTT.

The chain employs TRBV27 and TRBJ1-5, with D perhaps matching TRBD1 (6 bases). From germline, CDR1 is MNHEY and CDR2 SMNVEV (reference sequence). There are 14 residues in the CDR3. Trimming stripped 6 bases from V and 5 bases from J, with 14 bases between. This CDR3 is CASRSTGLYQPQHF. The DNA of the CDR3 is TGTGCCAGCAGATCTACAGGGTTGTATCAGCCCCAGCATTTT.

This clonotype turned up a few times. The chain carries TRBV4-2 and TRBJ2-5, with D tentatively TRBD1 (5 bases). TRBJ2-7 matches the DNA end more closely, so the J call is doubtful. The germline V gene encodes CDR1 LGHNA and CDR2 YNFKEQ. The CDR3 is 15 residues long. CDR3 coding DNA: TGTGCCAGCAGCCAAGAAGTCTCGCAGGGATACGAGCAGTACTTC. It codes for CASSQEVSQGYEQYF.

This clonotype has just a few counts. This chain connects TRBV12-3 or TRBV12-4 to TRBJ2-1; 12 bases map to TRBD2. J lost 0 bases, V lost 6 bases, and 3 bases had no gene match. The CDR3 is 16 residues long. The CDR3 region has the DNA TGTGCCAGCAGACCGACTAGCGGGAGCTCCTACAATGAGCAGTTCTTC. It yields the protein CASRPTSGSSYNEQFF.

The chain recombines TRBV29-1 with TRBJ2-1; 11 bases line up with TRBD2. V dropped 6 bases and J dropped 4; count of bases not matched to a gene: 5. CDR1 SQVTM and CDR2 ANQGSEA come from the germline V gene. The CDR3 totals 14 residues. The CDR3 DNA reads as TGCAGCGTCTACACTAGCGGGAGTTACAATGAGCAGTTCTTC. Encoded protein: CSVYTSGSYNEQFF.

The V call is TRBV11-2, the J call TRBJ2-4; 9 bases fit TRBD1. V trimming: 4 bases; J trimming: 3 bases; junction bases outside the gene matches: 4. The length of the CDR3 is 15 residues. Germline V gene data show CDR1 as SGHAT and CDR2 as FQNNGV. CDR3 coding DNA: TGTGCCAGCAGCTCAAGACAGGGGGTCAAAAACATTCAGTACTTC. It translates to CASSSRQGVKNIQYF.

In its sample, this clonotype was seen a few times. J is TRBJ2-4 and V is TRBV27, with D unresolved. The CDR3 is 17 amino acids. CDR1 MNHEY and CDR2 SMNVEV come from the germline V gene (reference sequence). V lost 0 bases and J lost 0, with 12 bases in between. The CDR3 bases are TGTGCCAGCAGTTTATCGACCAGCTCCTCAGCCAAAAACATTCAGTACTTC. It specifies CASSLSTSSSAKNIQYF.

This clonotype showed up just a few times. The chain couples TRBV24-1 to TRBJ2-5; 11 bases fit TRBD2. V was clipped by 6 bases and J by 6 bases; unmatched bases: 8. CDR1 KGHDR and CDR2 SFDVKD come from the germline V gene. This CDR3 has 15 amino acids. The CDR3 sequence is CATSSASGGRQTQYF. DNA for the CDR3: TGTGCCACCAGTTCGGCTAGCGGGGGGAGGCAGACCCAGTACTTC.